The present entry profiles one TCR beta chain with its context. What it binds is not known. With 8 bases clipped from V and 5 bases from J, the junction kept 4 bases outside the gene matches. CDR3 length: 12 residues. CDR1 and CDR2 (germline): ENHRY, SYGVKD. This sample was taken from a study of OX40 agonist ivuxolimab in advanced cancers. Study overall: Patients were infused with ivuxolimab every 2 weeks at 0.01 to 10 mg/kg. Among those enrolled, mean age was 60 years (range about 23 to 79) and 75% to 90% were male. Study findings and constraints: Compared with others, partial responders at 0.1-3.0 mg/kg displayed clonal expansion among the lowest.

TCRdb keeps only in-frame clones here, not all; method: immunoSEQ multiplex PCR. This table has roughly 97,000 clones, around 90% appearing once. This TCR came from an adult with an advanced solid tumor such as melanoma, head and neck, liver or kidney cancer. The chain has TRBV10-3 and TRBJ2-5; TRBD2 aligns across 8 bases. The specimen comprised CD4+ or CD8+ T cells sorted from blood, sampled in a trial of the OX40 agonist ivuxolimab. The CDR3 DNA sequence: TGTGCCATCGGCGGGGGGAGGGAGACCCAGTACTTC. Encoded protein: CAIGGGRETQYF.